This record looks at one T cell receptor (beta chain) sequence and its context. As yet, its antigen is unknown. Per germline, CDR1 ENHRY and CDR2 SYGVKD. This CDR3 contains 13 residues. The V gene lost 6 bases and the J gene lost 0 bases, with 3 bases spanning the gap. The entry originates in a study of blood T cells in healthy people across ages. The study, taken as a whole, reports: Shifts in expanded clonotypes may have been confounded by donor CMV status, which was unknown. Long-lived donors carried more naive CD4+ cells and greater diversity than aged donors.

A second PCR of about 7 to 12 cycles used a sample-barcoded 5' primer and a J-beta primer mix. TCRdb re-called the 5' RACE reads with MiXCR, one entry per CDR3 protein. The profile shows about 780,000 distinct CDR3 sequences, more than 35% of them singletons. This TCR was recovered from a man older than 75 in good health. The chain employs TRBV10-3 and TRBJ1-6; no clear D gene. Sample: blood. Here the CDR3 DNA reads TGTGCCATCAGGAGCTCCTATAATTCACCCCTCCACTTT. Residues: CAIRSSYNSPLHF.